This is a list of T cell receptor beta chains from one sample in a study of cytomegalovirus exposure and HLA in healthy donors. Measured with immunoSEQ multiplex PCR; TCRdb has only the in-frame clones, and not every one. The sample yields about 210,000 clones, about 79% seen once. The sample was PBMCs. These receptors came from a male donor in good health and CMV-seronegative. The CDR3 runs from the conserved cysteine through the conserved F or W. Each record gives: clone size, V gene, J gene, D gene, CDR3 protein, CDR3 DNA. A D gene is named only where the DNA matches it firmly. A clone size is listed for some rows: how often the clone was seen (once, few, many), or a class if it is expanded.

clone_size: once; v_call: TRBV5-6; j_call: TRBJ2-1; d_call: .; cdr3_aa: CASSLSGASYNEQFF; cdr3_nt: TGTGCCAGCAGCTTATCAGGGGCAAGCTACAATGAGCAGTTCTTC
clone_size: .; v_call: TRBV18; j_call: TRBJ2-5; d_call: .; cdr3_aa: CASSPIRQETQYF; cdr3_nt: TGTGCCAGCTCACCAATCAGACAAGAGACCCAGTACTTC
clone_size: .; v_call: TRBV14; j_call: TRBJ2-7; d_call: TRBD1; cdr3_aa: CASSQDAGQAYEQYF; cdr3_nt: TGTGCCAGCAGCCAAGATGCCGGACAGGCCTACGAGCAGTACTTC
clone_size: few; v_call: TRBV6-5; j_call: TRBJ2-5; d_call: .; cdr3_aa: CASRRDLPPEETQYF; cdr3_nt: TGTGCCAGCAGAAGGGACTTACCCCCGGAAGAGACCCAGTACTTC
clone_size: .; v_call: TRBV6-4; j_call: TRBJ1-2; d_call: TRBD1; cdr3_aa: CASSPRDSNYGYTF; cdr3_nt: TGTGCCAGCAGTCCTCGGGACAGTAACTATGGCTACACCTTC
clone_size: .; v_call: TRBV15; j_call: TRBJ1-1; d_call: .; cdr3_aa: CATRSPTGRNTEAFF; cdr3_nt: TGTGCCACCAGGAGTCCTACAGGGCGAAACACTGAAGCTTTCTTT
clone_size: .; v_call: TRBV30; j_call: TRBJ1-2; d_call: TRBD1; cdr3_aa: CAWSGRGDYGYTF; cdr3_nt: TGTGCCTGGAGTGGCAGGGGGGACTATGGCTACACCTTC
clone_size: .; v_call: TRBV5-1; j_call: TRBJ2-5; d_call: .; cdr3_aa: CASSLAHRRETQYF; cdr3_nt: TGCGCCAGCAGCTTGGCCCATCGCCGGGAGACCCAGTACTTC
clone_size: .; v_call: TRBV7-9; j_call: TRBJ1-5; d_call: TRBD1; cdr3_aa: CASSLAGGTGAQPQHF; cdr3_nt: TGTGCCAGCAGCTTAGCAGGAGGGACAGGGGCCCAGCCCCAGCATTTT
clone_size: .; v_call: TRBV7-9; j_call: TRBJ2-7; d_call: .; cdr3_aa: CSSSLVIGTAGAEQYF; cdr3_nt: TGTTCCAGCAGCTTAGTTATTGGGACTGCAGGAGCCGAGCAGTACTTC
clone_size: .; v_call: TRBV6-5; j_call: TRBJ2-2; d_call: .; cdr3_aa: CASSSARQVATGELFF; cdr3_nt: TGTGCCAGCAGTTCCGCCCGACAGGTAGCGACCGGGGAGCTGTTTTTT
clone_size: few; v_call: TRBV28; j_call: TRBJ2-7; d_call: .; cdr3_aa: CASLKRAPYEQYF; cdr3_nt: TGTGCCAGCCTAAAGAGGGCCCCCTACGAGCAGTACTTC
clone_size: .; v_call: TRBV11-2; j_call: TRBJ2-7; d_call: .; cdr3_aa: CASSLARDYEQYF; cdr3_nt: TGTGCCAGCAGCTTAGCCCGGGACTACGAGCAGTACTTC
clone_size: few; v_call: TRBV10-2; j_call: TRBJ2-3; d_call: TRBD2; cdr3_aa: CASSEERGDTQYF; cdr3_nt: TGCGCCAGCAGTGAGGAGCGGGGTGATACGCAGTATTTT
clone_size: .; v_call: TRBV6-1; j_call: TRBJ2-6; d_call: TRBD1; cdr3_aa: CASVTGISGANVLTF; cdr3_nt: TGTGCCAGTGTGACAGGGATCTCTGGGGCCAACGTCCTGACTTTC
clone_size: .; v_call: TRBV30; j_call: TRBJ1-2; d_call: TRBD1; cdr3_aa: CAWSFDRGYGYTF; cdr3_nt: TGTGCCTGGAGTTTCGACAGGGGCTATGGCTACACCTTC
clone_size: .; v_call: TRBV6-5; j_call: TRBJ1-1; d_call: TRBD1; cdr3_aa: CASRDTGGAEAFF; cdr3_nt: TGTGCCAGCAGAGACACAGGGGGAGCTGAAGCTTTCTTT
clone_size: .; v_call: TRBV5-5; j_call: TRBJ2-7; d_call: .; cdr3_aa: CASSLAHTGLYEQYF; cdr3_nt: TGTGCCAGCAGCTTGGCCCACACAGGGCTCTACGAGCAGTACTTC
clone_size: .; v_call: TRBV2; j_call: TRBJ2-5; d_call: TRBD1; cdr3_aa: CASSGRPGQPKETQYF; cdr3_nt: TGTGCCAGCAGTGGGAGGCCGGGACAGCCCAAAGAGACCCAGTACTTC
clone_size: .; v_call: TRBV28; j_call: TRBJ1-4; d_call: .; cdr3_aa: CASSLTGTIVGELFF; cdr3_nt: TGTGCCAGCAGTTTAACAGGGACGATTGTGGGAGAACTGTTTTTT
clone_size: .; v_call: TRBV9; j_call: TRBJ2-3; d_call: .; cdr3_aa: CASTVQPGSTDTQYF; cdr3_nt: TGTGCCAGCACGGTACAACCGGGTAGCACAGATACGCAGTATTTT
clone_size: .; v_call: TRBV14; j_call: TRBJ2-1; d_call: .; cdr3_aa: CASSQRYNEQFF; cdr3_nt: TGTGCCAGCAGCCAACGTTACAATGAGCAGTTCTTC
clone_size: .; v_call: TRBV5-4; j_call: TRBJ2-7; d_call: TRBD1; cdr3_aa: CASSLWTGKEEYF; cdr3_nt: TGTGCCAGCAGCTTATGGACAGGGAAGGAGGAGTACTTC
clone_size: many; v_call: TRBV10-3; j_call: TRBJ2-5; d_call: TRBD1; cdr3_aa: CAISEGGTGYAKTQYF; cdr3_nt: TGTGCCATCAGTGAAGGCGGGACAGGGTATGCGAAGACCCAGTACTTC
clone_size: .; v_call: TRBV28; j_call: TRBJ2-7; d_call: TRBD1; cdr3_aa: CASSPYRQGAYEQYF; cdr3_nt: TGTGCCAGCAGCCCCTACAGACAGGGGGCTTACGAGCAGTACTTC
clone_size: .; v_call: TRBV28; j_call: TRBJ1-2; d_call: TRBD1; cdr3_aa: CASSAPTGGGFGYTF; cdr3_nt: TGTGCCAGCTCAGCACCCACAGGGGGCGGTTTTGGCTACACCTTC
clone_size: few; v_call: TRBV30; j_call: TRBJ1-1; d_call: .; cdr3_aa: CAWSRRGTEAFF; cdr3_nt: TGTGCCTGGAGTAGGCGAGGCACTGAAGCTTTCTTT
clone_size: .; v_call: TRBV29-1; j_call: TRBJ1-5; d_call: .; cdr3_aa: CSVGGGGSNQPQHF; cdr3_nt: TGCAGCGTTGGCGGGGGGGGAAGCAATCAGCCCCAGCATTTT
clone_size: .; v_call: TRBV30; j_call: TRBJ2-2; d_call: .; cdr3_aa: CAWREGLNGELFF; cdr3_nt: TGTGCCTGGAGGGAGGGGCTAAACGGGGAGCTGTTTTTT
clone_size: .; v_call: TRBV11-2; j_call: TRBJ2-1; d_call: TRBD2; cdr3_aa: CASSLTTSGGSQYYNEQFF; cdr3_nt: TGTGCCAGCAGCTTAACGACTAGCGGGGGGTCGCAATACTACAATGAGCAGTTCTTC
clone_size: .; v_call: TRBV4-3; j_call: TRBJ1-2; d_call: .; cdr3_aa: CASSQGGSGFGYTF; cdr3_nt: TGCGCCAGCAGCCAAGGGGGCAGCGGGTTTGGCTACACCTTC
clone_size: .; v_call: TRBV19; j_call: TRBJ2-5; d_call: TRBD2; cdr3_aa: CASSTWAGGETQYF; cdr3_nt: TGTGCCAGTAGTACTTGGGCGGGGGGAGAGACCCAGTACTTC
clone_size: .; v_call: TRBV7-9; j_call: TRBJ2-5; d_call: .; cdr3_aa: CASIPTGQIQETQYF; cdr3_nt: TGTGCCAGCATCCCTACGGGTCAGATTCAAGAGACCCAGTACTTC
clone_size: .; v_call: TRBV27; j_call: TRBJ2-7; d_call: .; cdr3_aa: CASSLIWGGPYEQYF; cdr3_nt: TGTGCCAGCAGTTTAATTTGGGGGGGCCCCTACGAGCAGTACTTC
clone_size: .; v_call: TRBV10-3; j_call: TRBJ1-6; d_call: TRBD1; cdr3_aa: CAISEPTGADSPLHF; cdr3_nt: TGTGCCATCAGTGAGCCGACAGGGGCGGATTCACCCCTCCACTTT
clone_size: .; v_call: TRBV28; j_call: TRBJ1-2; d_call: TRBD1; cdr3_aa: CASSLNQGAYGYTF; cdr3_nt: TGTGCCAGCAGTTTGAACCAGGGGGCCTATGGCTACACCTTC
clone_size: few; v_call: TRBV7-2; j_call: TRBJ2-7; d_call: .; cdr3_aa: CASSLSTYEQYF; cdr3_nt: TGTGCCAGCAGCCTATCAACTTACGAGCAGTACTTC
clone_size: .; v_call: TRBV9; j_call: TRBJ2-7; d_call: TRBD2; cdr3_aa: CASSRVAGGLDEQYF; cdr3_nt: TGTGCCAGCAGCCGAGTAGCGGGGGGGCTGGACGAGCAGTACTTC
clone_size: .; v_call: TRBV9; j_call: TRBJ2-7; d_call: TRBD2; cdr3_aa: CASSLSVGGRADEQYF; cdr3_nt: TGTGCCAGCAGCCTCTCCGTGGGCGGGAGGGCCGACGAGCAGTACTTC
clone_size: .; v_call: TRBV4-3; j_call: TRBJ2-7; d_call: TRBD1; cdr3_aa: CASSQAPGTGGHEQYF; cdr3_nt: TGCGCCAGCAGCCAGGCCCCCGGGACAGGGGGGCACGAGCAGTACTTC
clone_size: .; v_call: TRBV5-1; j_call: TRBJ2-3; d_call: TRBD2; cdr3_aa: CASSLGLAGAANLDTQYF; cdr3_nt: TGCGCCAGCAGCCTGGGACTAGCGGGGGCCGCAAACTTGGATACGCAGTATTTT